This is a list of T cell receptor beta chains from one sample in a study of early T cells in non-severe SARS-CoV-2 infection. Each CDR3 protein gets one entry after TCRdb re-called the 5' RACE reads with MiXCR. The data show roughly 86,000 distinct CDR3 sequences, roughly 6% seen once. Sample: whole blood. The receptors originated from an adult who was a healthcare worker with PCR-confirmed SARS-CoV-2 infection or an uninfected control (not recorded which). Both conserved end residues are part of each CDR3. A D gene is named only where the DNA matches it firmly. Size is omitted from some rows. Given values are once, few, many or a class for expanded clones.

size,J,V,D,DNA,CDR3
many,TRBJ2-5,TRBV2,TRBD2,TGTGCCAGCAGAGTCGGGACTAGCGGGAGGGGAACCCAAGAGACCCAGTACTTC,CASRVGTSGRGTQETQYF
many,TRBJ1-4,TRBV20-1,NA,TGCAGTGCTGGGGGTTATTGGGGCGTTGGTGAAAAACTGTTTTTT,CSAGGYWGVGEKLFF
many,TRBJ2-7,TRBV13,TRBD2,TGTGCCAGCAGCCGGAGCGGGAGGCGCGAGCAGTACTTC,CASSRSGRREQYF
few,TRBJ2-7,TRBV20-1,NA,TGCAGTGTTCGTCCCCGACAGGTCGTTGGAAACGAGCAGTACTTC,CSVRPRQVVGNEQYF
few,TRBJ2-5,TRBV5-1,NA,TGCGCCAGCAGCTTCGGGCTCCAGCAGTACCAAGAGACCCAGTACTTC,CASSFGLQQYQETQYF
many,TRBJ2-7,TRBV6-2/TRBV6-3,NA,TGTGCCAGCAGTGACTACGAGCAGTACTTC,CASSDYEQYF
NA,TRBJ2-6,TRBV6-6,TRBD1,TGTGCCAGCAGTCAGGGGGACAGGGGGGTGAGGGCCAACGTCCTGACTTTC,CASSQGDRGVRANVLTF
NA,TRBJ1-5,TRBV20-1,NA,TGCAGTGCTAGATCCGCAGGACTCGTGAGCAATCAGCCCCAGCATTTT,CSARSAGLVSNQPQHF
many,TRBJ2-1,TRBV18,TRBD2,TGTGCCAGCTCACTCTCTCCCCCAGGGACTAGCGGGAGGAATGAGCAGTTCTTC,CASSLSPPGTSGRNEQFF
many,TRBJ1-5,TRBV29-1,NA,TGCAGCGTTGAATTGGGGGGCAGAGGTCAGCCCCAGCATTTT,CSVELGGRGQPQHF
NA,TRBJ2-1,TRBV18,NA,TGTGCCAGCTCACCAACAATAAGCTCCTACAATGAGCAGTTCTTC,CASSPTISSYNEQFF
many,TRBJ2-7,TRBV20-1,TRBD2,TGCAGTGCAACCTCCCTAGCGGGGTTCGCCTACGAGCAGTACTTC,CSATSLAGFAYEQYF
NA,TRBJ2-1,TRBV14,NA,TGTGCCAGCAGCCCCCGTTTTTGGGCAAACAATGAGCAGTTCTTC,CASSPRFWANNEQFF
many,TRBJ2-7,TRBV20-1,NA,TGCAGTGCTAGTCGGACCAACTCCTACGAGCAGTACTTC,CSASRTNSYEQYF
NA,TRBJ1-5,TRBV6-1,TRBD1,TGTGCCAGCAGTGCCCAGGGGGGCAATCAGCCCCAGCATTTT,CASSAQGGNQPQHF
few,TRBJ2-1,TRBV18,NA,TGTGCCAGCTCCCCCCGGGGGGCGCCTATTAATGAGCAGTTCTTC,CASSPRGAPINEQFF
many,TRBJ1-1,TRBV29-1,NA,TGCAGCGTTGTTTGGGAAGGCACTGAAGCTTTCTTT,CSVVWEGTEAFF
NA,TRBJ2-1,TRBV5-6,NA,TGTGCCAGCAGCTTTGCAAGGGTTTGGGTTGCGGGGAACAATGAGCAGTTCTTC,CASSFARVWVAGNNEQFF
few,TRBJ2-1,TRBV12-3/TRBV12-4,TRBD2,TGTGCCAGCAGTTTACTAGCGGGTACTGAGCAGTTCTTC,CASSLLAGTEQFF
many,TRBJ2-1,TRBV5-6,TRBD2,TGTGCCAGCAGCTTTACTACTAGCGGCCTAGTCAATGAGCAGTTCTTC,CASSFTTSGLVNEQFF
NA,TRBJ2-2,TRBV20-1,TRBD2,TGCAGTGCTACCAGCGGGAGTTTCACCGGGGAGCTGTTTTTT,CSATSGSFTGELFF
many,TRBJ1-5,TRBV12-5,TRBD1,TGTGCTAGTGGTTTGGGGGGACAGGGCCACAATCAGCCCCAGCATTTT,CASGLGGQGHNQPQHF
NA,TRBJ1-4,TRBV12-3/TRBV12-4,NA,TGTGCCAGCATTACCGGCGGGGGAAAACTGTTTTTT,CASITGGGKLFF
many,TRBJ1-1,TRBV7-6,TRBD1,TGTGCCAGCAGCCGTCAGACAGGGTCTAGGGCTGAAGCTTTCTTT,CASSRQTGSRAEAFF
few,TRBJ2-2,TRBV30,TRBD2,TGTGCCGCCGGTGGGCTAGCGGGGGTGCTGAACACCGGGGAGCTGTTTTTT,CAAGGLAGVLNTGELFF
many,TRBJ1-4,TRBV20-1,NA,TGCAGTGCCCCTGATCGCTGGTCGTCGGCAACTAATGAAAAACTGTTTTTT,CSAPDRWSSATNEKLFF
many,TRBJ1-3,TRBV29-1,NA,TGCAGCGTTGTTCGGCGTAGTTCTGGAAACACCATATATTTT,CSVVRRSSGNTIYF
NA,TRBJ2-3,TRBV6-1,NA,TGTGCCAGCAGTGAACAAAGGGGGGCCCAAGATACGCAGTATTTT,CASSEQRGAQDTQYF
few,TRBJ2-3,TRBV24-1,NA,TGTGCCACCAGTGATTTTGGATTTTCAGGGGAGGCGGTAGATACGCAGTATTTT,CATSDFGFSGEAVDTQYF
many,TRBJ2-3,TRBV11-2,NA,TGTGCCAGCAGCTTGGCCCGAAGCCCTTTCACAGATACGCAGTATTTT,CASSLARSPFTDTQYF
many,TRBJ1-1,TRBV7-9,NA,TGTGCCAGCAGCTTAGCCACAGCCACTGAAGCTTTCTTT,CASSLATATEAFF
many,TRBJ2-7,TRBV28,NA,TGTGCCACCCAGGGGGGTTCCTCCTACGAGCAGTACTTC,CATQGGSSYEQYF
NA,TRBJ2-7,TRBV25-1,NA,TGTGCCAGCAGTGAAAGGATGGTAGTAGAGTTACCCTCCTACGAGCAGTACTTC,CASSERMVVELPSYEQYF
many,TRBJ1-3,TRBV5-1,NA,TGCGCCAGCAGCTTGGGTCCTGGAAACACCATATATTTT,CASSLGPGNTIYF
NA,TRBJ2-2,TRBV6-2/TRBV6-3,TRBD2,TGTGCCAGCCGCTGGACTAGCGTGCACACCGGGGAGCTGTTTTTT,CASRWTSVHTGELFF
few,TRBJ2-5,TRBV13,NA,TGTGCCAGCAGCTTGCGGCACAAAGGAGGTTGGGAGACCCAGTACTTC,CASSLRHKGGWETQYF
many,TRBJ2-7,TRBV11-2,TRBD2,TGTGCCAGCAGCCCTAGCGGGAGCAGCGACGAGCAGTACTTC,CASSPSGSSDEQYF
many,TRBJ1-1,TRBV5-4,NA,TGTGCCAGCAGCCCGGGACACCTGAACACTGAAGCTTTCTTT,CASSPGHLNTEAFF
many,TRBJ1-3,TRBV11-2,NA,TGTGCCAGCAGCTCGGACCTAAACTCTGGAAACACCATATATTTT,CASSSDLNSGNTIYF
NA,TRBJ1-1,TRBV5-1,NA,TGCGCCAGCAGCTTGGTTCCCCCTAACACTGAAGCTTTCTTT,CASSLVPPNTEAFF
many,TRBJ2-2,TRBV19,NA,TGTGCCAGTAGTATCCCAGCGAACACCGGGGAGCTGTTTTTT,CASSIPANTGELFF
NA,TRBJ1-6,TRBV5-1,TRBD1,TGCGCCAGCAGCTTACCCACCGGGACAGAAAATTCACCCCTCCACTTT,CASSLPTGTENSPLHF
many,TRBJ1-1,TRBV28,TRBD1,TGTGCCAGCAGCCGCAGTCTACAGGGGGCTGTGACTGAAGCTTTCTTT,CASSRSLQGAVTEAFF